This section outlines one T cell receptor (beta chain) sequence together with its context. Its antigen remains undetermined. No base quality values were provided; no much bigger clone lies one nucleotide off. The library was obtained by 5' RACE. Reads for this sample came from an Illumina HiSeq 2500. A second about 7 to 11 cycle PCR used a sample-barcoded 5' primer and a J-beta primer mix. A unique molecular identifier was introduced onto each TCR beta cDNA molecule by a template-switch 5' adaptor carrying 12 random nucleotides. Each sample yielded at least 2.5 million CDR3-containing paired-end reads. All of the RNA was converted into first-strand cDNA using the Mint cDNA synthesis kit, with a TRBC-specific oligonucleotide serving as the primer. After uracil-DNA glycosylase treatment, a first 18-cycle PCR used universal primers M1SS and BC2_uni_R on all cDNA. Regarding the original processing steps: For normalization, 1 million high-quality reads, each with a distinct molecular identifier, were randomly selected from each sample. Instead of being binned into consensus sequences, reads that shared molecular identifiers were thrown out. MiTCR, run with a Q25 quality threshold and the strictest error-elimination algorithm, handled CDR3 identification, clonotype clustering and error correction. Lower-bound total TCR beta diversity was estimated with a nonparametric unseen species model using Euler transformation. TCRdb reprocessing: public reads trimmed at Q25 with fastp, clones called with MiXCR, in-frame beta chains kept. Rows with one shared CDR3 protein collapse into an entry with the most common genes and DNA. The V and J calls, along with clone size, are taken from TCRdb and not from the paper's own processing. A total of some 1.5 million distinct CDR3 sequences appear in this sample, approximately 28% of them only once. The ten largest clones represent roughly 8.2% of the sample.

Relative to germline, V is missing 4 bases and J is missing 0 bases, with 12 bases of the junction outside any gene match. Spanning cysteine to phenylalanine, the CDR3 consists of 17 amino acids. Only the CDR3 region is kept as DNA, spanning 51 bases read in frame from base 1. CDR1 and CDR2 were assigned from the germline V gene as SGHRS and YFSETQ. Systemically healthy Caucasian individuals from Russia, roughly 40 in total and aged about 6 to 100 years, were included as donors. About 10 milliliters of peripheral blood were collected from each donor into EDTA-treated Vacutainer tubes. Ficoll-Paque density-gradient centrifugation was used to isolate PBMCs, with at least 7 million obtained per sample. Trizol reagent was used to extract total RNA from PBMCs, with at least 6 micrograms per sample. For every donor, flow cytometry on a PBMC aliquot measured the percentage of naive CD45RAhigh/CD27high T cells.

This entry comes from a study of blood T cells in healthy people across ages (dated by TCRdb to between 2015 and 2017). General notes on the study: In model experiments, template switching captured roughly one uniquely barcoded TCR beta cDNA molecule for every two T cells. The study analyzed two additional independent replicas of 1 million unique cDNA reads from the same blood draw for two donors, one aged 18 to 30 and one aged 80 or older. To avoid experimental bias, donors of different ages were randomly spread across the sequencing lanes. The donors were split into four age groups: young (average around 17 years), middle-aged (39), aged (over 55) and long-lived (over 75). Using deep sequencing normalized with unique cDNA molecular identifiers, the study measured how TCR beta repertoire diversity changes with age. What the study reported, not specific to this receptor: Compared with the aged group, more naive CD4+ T cells, fewer expanded clones and increased TCR diversity were shown by the long-lived group, suggesting age selection. As age increased, observed TCR beta diversity per million T cells dropped in a roughly linear way, and a significant reduction was already evident by age about 40. Conclusive comparison of naive and antigen-experienced compartments was prevented by the profiling of bulk unsorted PBMCs. There was a strong correlation between observed TCR beta diversity and the percentage of naive T cells measured by flow cytometry. The CMV infection status of donors was not known, potentially confounding age-related changes in expanded clonotypes. Total diversity estimates from one million sequenced T cells were considered lower bounds and underestimates.

Sample: blood. The V and J genes are TRBV5-1 and TRBJ1-2; 7 bases in the junction line up with TRBD1. The source of this sequence is a woman in her twenties or thirties in good health. The DNA is as follows: TGCGCCAGCAGCCCGACGGATGTACAGGGGCCTAACTATGGCTACACCTTC. Translated, this gives CASSPTDVQGPNYGYTF. The full variable domain, with segments outside the CDR3 supplied by the reference TRBV5-1 and TRBJ1-2 proteins, appears as KAGVTQTPRYLIKTRGQQVTLSCSPISGHRSVSWYQQTPGQGLQFLFEYFSETQRNKGNFPGRFSGRQFSNSRSEMNVSTLELGDSALYLCASSPTDVQGPNYGYTFGSGTRLTVV.